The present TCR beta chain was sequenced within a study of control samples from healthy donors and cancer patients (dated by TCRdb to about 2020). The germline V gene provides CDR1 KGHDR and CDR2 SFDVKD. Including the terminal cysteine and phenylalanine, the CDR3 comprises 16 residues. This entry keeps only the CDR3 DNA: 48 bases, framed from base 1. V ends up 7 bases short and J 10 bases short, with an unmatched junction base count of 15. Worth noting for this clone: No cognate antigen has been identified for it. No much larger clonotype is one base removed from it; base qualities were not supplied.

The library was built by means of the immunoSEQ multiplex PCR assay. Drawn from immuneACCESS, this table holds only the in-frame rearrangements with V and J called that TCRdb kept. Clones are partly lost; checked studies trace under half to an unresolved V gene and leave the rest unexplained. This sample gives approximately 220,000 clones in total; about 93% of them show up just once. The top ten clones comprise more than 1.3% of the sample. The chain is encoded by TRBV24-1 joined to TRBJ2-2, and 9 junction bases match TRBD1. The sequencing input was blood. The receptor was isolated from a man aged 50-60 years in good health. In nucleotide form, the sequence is TGTGCCACCAGCCCGTGGGGGACAGGGCTAAGGGAGGAGCTGTTTTTT. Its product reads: CATSPWGTGLREELFF.